One T cell receptor (beta chain) is described in this entry. What it binds is not known. This sample is part of a study of blood T cells in healthy people across ages. General study findings and limits: Long-lived donors had more naive CD4+ cells and higher diversity than aged donors. Age showed a roughly linear inverse relationship with TCR beta diversity per million T cells. PBMCs went unsorted, and a conclusive naive versus antigen-experienced comparison was therefore prevented.

Ranging in age from roughly 6 to 90, the donors were healthy Caucasian individuals from Russia. CDR1 and CDR2 (germline): SGHNT, YENEEA. Trimming took 3 bases from V and 0 from J; bases not matched to a gene: 12. CDR3 length: 18 residues. Together with a sample-barcoded 5' primer, a J-beta primer mix was included in a second PCR lasting roughly 6 to 12 cycles. TCRdb re-analysed the 5' RACE reads in MiXCR, keeping a single row per CDR3 protein. This sample has 800,000 to 950,000 distinct CDR3 sequences, with about 48% found just once. This clonotype was sampled from a man under 40 in good health. The sequencing sample was made of blood. The genes are TRBV11-3 and TRBJ2-3; TRBD1 aligns across 7 bases. This CDR3 reads CASSFRPPMDRSTDTQYF. The CDR3 region has the DNA TGTGCCAGCAGCTTTAGGCCCCCAATGGACAGGAGCACAGATACGCAGTATTTT.